The sequence of this T cell receptor (beta chain) was determined in a study of control samples from healthy donors and cancer patients. The data were produced by immunoSEQ multiplex PCR, yet TCRdb's version contains in-frame clones alone and is incomplete. The data show 100,000 to 150,000 clones, approximately 92% seen once. The receptor comes from a woman aged 50 to 60 in good health. What was sequenced was blood.

CDR3 nucleotides: TGTGCCTGGGTCCCGATCTCTGGGGCCAACGTCCTGACTTTC. It encodes CAWVPISGANVLTF. This chain connects TRBV30 to TRBJ2-6; the D is unclear. The CDR3 consists of 14 residues. V dropped 5 bases and J dropped 0 bases, with 8 bases sitting between them. The germline V gene encodes CDR1 GTSNPN and CDR2 SVGIG (reference sequence). Based on the CDR3 plus reference TRBV30 and TRBJ2-6, the full variable domain is SQTIHQWPATLVQPVGSPLSLECTVEGTSNPNLYWYRQAAGRGLQLLFYSVGIGQISSEVPQNLSASRPQDRQFILSSKKLLLSDSGFYLCAWVPISGANVLTFGAGSRLTVL.